A selection of T cell receptor beta chains follows, all from one sample in a study of cytomegalovirus exposure and HLA in healthy donors. Clones were read by immunoSEQ multiplex PCR, and TCRdb kept only the in-frame ones, dropping some. Among roughly 120,000 clones, around 70% were seen once, and the ten largest hold 8.2%. The sequencing sample was made of PBMCs. The receptors shown here come from a middle-aged woman in good health and CMV-seropositive. CDR3s include the opening cysteine and the closing phenylalanine or tryptophan. A D gene is named only where the DNA matches it firmly. Clone size, where shown, is once, few, many, or a class for clones that have expanded.

d_call	v_call	j_call	clone_size	cdr3_nt	cdr3_aa
-	TRBV10-3	TRBJ2-7	-	TGTGCCATCTCGGGAGAGACCTACGAGCAGTACTTC	CAISGETYEQYF
TRBD1	TRBV6-5	TRBJ1-2	-	TGTGCCAGCAGTTACTCGGGGACAGGGGGCGGCTACACCTTC	CASSYSGTGGGYTF
TRBD1	TRBV6-4	TRBJ1-5	-	TGTGCCAGCAGTGACTCAGGGGGCGAGCCCCAGCATTTT	CASSDSGGEPQHF
-	TRBV7-9	TRBJ2-7	-	TGTGCCAGCAGCTTTCCGACAGACCCAGACGACAGGAGCTCCTACGAGCAGTACTTC	CASSFPTDPDDRSSYEQYF
-	TRBV10-3	TRBJ1-2	few	TGTGCCATCAGTGAAACGGACAGAGGGGGGGTTTATGGCTACACCTTC	CAISETDRGGVYGYTF
-	TRBV7-9	TRBJ1-2	few	TGTGCCAGCAGCTTCAGACAGATTGGCTACACCTTC	CASSFRQIGYTF
TRBD1	TRBV2	TRBJ1-2	-	TGTGCCAGCAGTGGGACAGGGAACTATGGCTACACCTTC	CASSGTGNYGYTF
-	TRBV18	TRBJ1-1	once	TGTGCCAGCTCACTCGACACGGAAGCTTTCTTT	CASSLDTEAFF
TRBD1	TRBV5-1	TRBJ1-6	-	TGCGCCAGCAGCTTGGCAGCCGGGACAGATAATTCACCCCTCCACTTT	CASSLAAGTDNSPLHF
-	TRBV7-7	TRBJ2-1	-	TGTGCCAGCAGCCCACGAAACCGGGACTTAGAGCAGTTCTTC	CASSPRNRDLEQFF
TRBD1	TRBV6-1	TRBJ1-2	-	TGTGCCAGCCGCCACATGGACAGGGGGCTTGGCTACACCTTC	CASRHMDRGLGYTF
-	TRBV14	TRBJ1-5	-	TGTGCCAGCAGCCCGGGCCCGGGGGGTCAGCCCCAGCATTTT	CASSPGPGGQPQHF
TRBD2	TRBV7-2	TRBJ2-7	-	TGTGCCAGCAGCTCGGGGAGGGTCTCCTACGAGCAGTACTTC	CASSSGRVSYEQYF
-	TRBV5-6	TRBJ1-1	-	TGTGCCAGCAGCTTGACTCGAACTGAAGCTTTCTTT	CASSLTRTEAFF
TRBD1	TRBV7-2	TRBJ1-2	-	TGTGCCAGCAGCCTAAACAGGGGCGACTATGGCTACACCTTC	CASSLNRGDYGYTF
TRBD1	TRBV7-6	TRBJ1-1	-	TGTGCCAGCAGCTTAGGGGGACAGGGCGACACTGAAGCTTTCTTT	CASSLGGQGDTEAFF
-	TRBV6-6	TRBJ1-2	-	TGTGCCAGCAGTCCGGAGGGTCGCGGAGGCTACACCTTC	CASSPEGRGGYTF
-	TRBV7-6	TRBJ1-2	-	TGTGCCAGCAGCCCCGGGGGGATTGTAAACTATGGCTACACCTTC	CASSPGGIVNYGYTF
-	TRBV9	TRBJ1-5	-	TGTGCCAGCAGCGTAGACCCGGGCAATCAGCCCCAGCATTTT	CASSVDPGNQPQHF
-	TRBV7-6	TRBJ1-1	few	TGTGCCAGCAGCACATATCAGGGCGGCACTGAAGCTTTCTTT	CASSTYQGGTEAFF
TRBD1	TRBV6-1	TRBJ1-5	-	TGTGCCAGCAGCCTAACAGGGGTTGTAGAGCCCCAGCATTTT	CASSLTGVVEPQHF
TRBD1	TRBV5-4	TRBJ2-2	-	TGTGCCAGCAGCTTGGCGACAGGGGGGACCGGGGAGCTGTTTTTT	CASSLATGGTGELFF
-	TRBV29-1	TRBJ1-2	-	TGCAGCGCGACTCCTCAGGGGCAGGGCTATGGCTACACCTTC	CSATPQGQGYGYTF
-	TRBV7-8	TRBJ2-5	-	TGTGCTACCGGGACATACCAAGAGACCCAGTACTTC	CATGTYQETQYF
-	TRBV20-1	TRBJ1-1	-	TGCAGCGCCCAAACGCGGCCCGAATGTTTCTTT	CSAQTRPECFF
TRBD2	TRBV7-9	TRBJ2-5	-	TGTGCCAGCAGCTTAGCCCACAACGCGGGGGGGCAAGAGACCCAGTACTTC	CASSLAHNAGGQETQYF
TRBD1	TRBV5-1	TRBJ1-1	-	TGCGCCAGCAGCTTCGGGACAGGGGAGTTAGCTTTCTTT	CASSFGTGELAFF
-	TRBV2	TRBJ2-7	-	TGTGCCAGCAGTGTAGCACTAGCCGGGTTATACGAGCAGTACTTC	CASSVALAGLYEQYF
-	TRBV4-3	TRBJ2-7	few	TGCGCCAGCAGCCAAGACAGGGGTGCGGTCTACGAGCAGTACTTC	CASSQDRGAVYEQYF
-	TRBV6-4	TRBJ1-5	-	TGTGCCAGCAGTGACAGTCGGGAGAGCAATCAGCCCCAGCATTTT	CASSDSRESNQPQHF
-	TRBV5-1	TRBJ2-3	-	TGCGCCAGCAGCCATGAACAAACAACAGATACGCAGTATTTT	CASSHEQTTDTQYF
-	TRBV7-2	TRBJ2-7	-	TGTGCCAGCAGCACGGACAGCTACGAGCAGTACTTC	CASSTDSYEQYF
TRBD1	TRBV18	TRBJ1-1	-	TGTGCCAGCTCACCGTACAGGGGTTCGATGAACACTGAAGCTTTCTTT	CASSPYRGSMNTEAFF
-	TRBV2	TRBJ2-6	-	TGTGCCAGCAGTAAGGGGGACTCTGGGGCCAACGTCCTGACTTTC	CASSKGDSGANVLTF
-	TRBV7-9	TRBJ2-1	-	TGTGCCAGCAGCTTAGCCGGACAGAACTACAATGAGCAGTTCTTC	CASSLAGQNYNEQFF
TRBD1	TRBV19	TRBJ2-1	-	TGTGCCAGTAGACAGGGGGTCACCTACAATGAGCAGTTCTTC	CASRQGVTYNEQFF
TRBD1	TRBV7-8	TRBJ2-5	few	TGTGCCAGCAGCTGGGGACAGGGAGAGACCCAGTACTTC	CASSWGQGETQYF
-	TRBV6-1	TRBJ2-3	-	TGTGCCAGCAGTGAAGCAGGGGGTACGCAGTATTTT	CASSEAGGTQYF
TRBD2	TRBV7-2	TRBJ2-1	-	TGTGCCAGCAGCTTGGGGACTAGCGGGGGGGGATACAATGAGCAGTTCTTC	CASSLGTSGGGYNEQFF
-	TRBV21-1	TRBJ1-1	-	TGTGCCAGCAGGCCCTCCCAGGTTCGAGTCGGAACTGAAGCTTTCTTT	CASRPSQVRVGTEAFF
TRBD1	TRBV6-1	TRBJ1-3	-	TGTGCCAGCACCGGGACAGGGGGAAACACCATATATTTT	CASTGTGGNTIYF
-	TRBV11-1	TRBJ1-1	-	TGTGCCAGCAGCACTCACGACAGGAACACTGAAGCTTTCTTT	CASSTHDRNTEAFF
-	TRBV5-4	TRBJ2-3	-	TGTGCCAGCAGCTTGGTCTTGACGCAGGGAACAGATACGCAGTATTTT	CASSLVLTQGTDTQYF
-	TRBV25-1	TRBJ2-5	-	TGTGCCAGCAGTGAACAGGGTAGGCAAGAGACCCAGTACTTC	CASSEQGRQETQYF
TRBD1	TRBV7-2	TRBJ1-2	-	TGTGCCAGCAGCAGGGACAGTACCTATGGCTACACCTTC	CASSRDSTYGYTF
-	TRBV4-1	TRBJ2-3	-	TGCGCCAGCAGCCGGTCGTACGGTAGCACAGATACGCAGTATTTT	CASSRSYGSTDTQYF
-	TRBV5-5	TRBJ1-2	-	TGTGCCAGCAGCTTGAGTCAGAACTATGGCTACACCTTC	CASSLSQNYGYTF
-	TRBV27	TRBJ2-3	-	TGTGCCAGCAGTCGGTACGGACAGTACACAGATACGCAGTATTTT	CASSRYGQYTDTQYF
-	TRBV5-1	TRBJ1-1	-	TGCGCCAGCAGCTTGATAGGGGCGAACACTGAAGCTTTCTTT	CASSLIGANTEAFF